One sample yielded the 31 T cell receptor beta chains listed below, sequenced in a study of blood T cell repertoires in COVID-19. Assay: immunoSEQ multiplex PCR; the TCRdb copy retains only in-frame clones and omits some. The sample records under 50,000 clones, roughly 88% being singletons. The sample consisted of peripheral blood. These receptors were collected from a woman between 40 and 55 years old with acute or convalescent COVID-19.

The chain recombines TRBV27 with TRBJ2-7, with TRBD1 matching 9 bases. Germline V gives CDR1 MNHEY, CDR2 SMNVEV (reference sequence). The CDR3 extends over 15 amino acids. The junction had 4 bases not matched to a gene; V was cut back by 1 base and J by 3 bases. CDR3 region: CASSLFWDRDYEQYF. As DNA, the CDR3 is TGTGCCAGCAGTTTATTCTGGGACAGGGACTACGAGCAGTACTTC.

This CDR3 reads CASSPRTGADEQYF. In nucleotides, the CDR3 is TGTGCCAGCTCACCACGAACAGGGGCCGACGAGCAGTACTTC. The chain uses TRBV18 and TRBJ2-7; TRBD1 matches 7 bases. The CDR3 runs 14 residues. Germline V gene lookup returns CDR1 KGHSH and CDR2 LQKENI. With V trimmed by 1 base and J by 5 bases, 5 bases remained unmatched.

The chain's CDR3 is CASSLPGRGNEKLFF. CDR3 coding DNA: TGTGCCAGCAGTCTACCGGGACGGGGGAATGAAAAACTGTTTTTT. This chain uses TRBV6-6 with TRBJ1-4; maybe TRBD1 (5 bases). The CDR3 extends over 15 amino acids. Germline V CDR1 and CDR2: MNHNY, SVGAGI (reference sequence). V shed 5 bases and J shed 5 bases, with 15 bases lying between them.

The genes are TRBV19 and TRBJ2-6; TRBD1 agrees at 12 bases. After removal of 2 bases from V and 1 base from J, the junction contained 9 bases not matched to a gene. The CDR3 totals 20 residues. The germline V gene has CDR1 LNHDA and CDR2 SQIVND (reference sequence). The CDR3 region is CASSINPGQGATSGANVLTF. CDR3 nucleotide sequence: TGTGCCAGTAGTATAAACCCGGGACAGGGGGCAACGTCTGGGGCCAACGTCCTGACTTTC.

The V call is TRBV7-2, the J call TRBJ1-6, with a weak D call TRBD1 (5 bases). The CDR3 contains 14 residues. In germline, CDR1 is SGHTA, CDR2 FQGNSA. V was cut by 3 bases and J by 7 bases, with 10 bases left in between. The CDR3 sequence: CASSFPGGNSPLHF. The CDR3 region has the DNA TGTGCCAGCAGCTTCCCGGGGGGAAATTCACCCCTCCACTTT.

The V and J genes are TRBV12-3 or TRBV12-4 and TRBJ2-3, with 9 bases identical to TRBD2. V lost 6 bases, J lost 9 bases, and 7 bases stayed unmatched. This CDR3 has 13 amino acids. CDR3 in amino acids: CASSPLTSGTQYF. CDR3 coding DNA: TGTGCCAGCAGCCCATTGACTAGCGGAACGCAGTATTTT.

In its sample, this clone was seen once. This chain links TRBV6-2 or TRBV6-3 with TRBJ2-7; 10 bases fit TRBD1. CDR1 is MNHEY and CDR2 is SVGEGT in the germline V gene. Trimming cost V 4 bases and J 5 bases; bases outside gene matches: 8. This CDR3 region has 15 residues. The DNA for the CDR3 is TGTGCCAGCAGTTTTGAAGTGACAGGGGGCAACGAGCAGTACTTC. This codes for CASSFEVTGGNEQYF.

The sample holds one count of this clone. CDR3 in DNA: TGTGCCAGTAGTATGGGGGCCAGGAACACCGGGGAGCTGTTTTTT. Its protein product is CASSMGARNTGELFF. This sequence joins TRBV19 and TRBJ2-2, with D perhaps TRBD1 (6 bases). This CDR3 is built from 15 residues. The germline CDR1 and CDR2 sequences are LNHDA and SQIVND (reference sequence). V was trimmed by 3 bases and J by 1 base, leaving 9 bases between them.

This chain's CDR3 is CASTPGLELFF. DNA for the CDR3: TGTGCCAGCACCCCGGGACTAGAGTTGTTCTTC. The rearrangement links TRBV2 to TRBJ2-1, with 8 bases identical to TRBD2. J lost 15 bases, V lost 7 bases, and 8 bases had no gene match. The CDR3 length is 11 residues. The V gene's germline CDR1 is SNHLY and CDR2 FYNNEI.

V and J are TRBV6-5 and TRBJ2-1, with 13 bases that match TRBD2. The CDR3 is 15 amino acids. Germline CDR1 MNHEY, CDR2 SVGAGI. With V trimmed by 5 bases and J by 7 bases, 5 bases remained unmatched. The CDR3 DNA reads as TGTGCCAGCAGTAAACTAGCGGGGGGGTATAATGAGCAGTTCTTC. As protein: CASSKLAGGYNEQFF.

The chain employs TRBV7-8 and TRBJ2-1, with 12 bases identical to TRBD2. This CDR3 has 17 amino acids. The junction had 9 bases not matched to a gene; V was cut back by 5 bases and J by 4 bases. Germline assignment: CDR1 SGHVS and CDR2 FQNEAQ. CDR3 loop: CASSLLAGGPDYNEQFF. For the CDR3, the DNA is TGTGCCAGCAGCCTACTAGCGGGAGGACCAGATTACAATGAGCAGTTCTTC.

The chain recombines TRBV5-1 with TRBJ1-1, with 9 bases lining up with TRBD1. V lost 0 bases, J lost 7 bases, and 4 bases stayed unmatched. The germline V gene encodes CDR1 SGHRS and CDR2 YFSETQ. The CDR3 has 14 amino acids. CDR3 region: CASSLGQGVVEAFF. CDR3 coding DNA: TGCGCCAGCAGCTTGGGACAGGGGGTAGTTGAAGCTTTCTTT.

The chain recombines TRBV9 with TRBJ1-5; TRBD1 might be the D (6 bases). V lost 4 bases, J lost 7 bases, and 18 bases lay in between. The V gene's germline CDR1 is SGDLS and CDR2 YYNGEE. The length of the CDR3 is 15 residues. CDR3 in DNA: TGTGCCAGCAGCCCGTCGGGCAGGGGATACCAGCCCCAGCATTTT. Translating gives CASSPSGRGYQPQHF.

J is TRBJ2-3 and V is TRBV28; D is undetermined. CDR3 length: 11 residues. Deletions cut 8 bases from V and 1 base from J, with 4 bases between. The germline gives CDR1 MDHEN, CDR2 SYDVKM. CDR3: CASLRTDTQYF. The CDR3 DNA follows: TGTGCCAGCCTACGCACAGATACGCAGTATTTT.

The V and J genes are TRBV5-1 and TRBJ2-7; 10 bases agree with TRBD2. Germline-derived CDR1 and CDR2 are SGHRS and YFSETQ. Trimming removed 1 base from V and 5 bases from J; junction bases left unmatched: 3. This CDR3 contains 14 residues. CDR3 nucleotides: TGCGCCAGCAGCTTGACGGGACTAGCGAACGAGCAGTACTTC. Protein sequence: CASSLTGLANEQYF.

In its sample, this clone was seen once. The chain employs TRBV5-6 and TRBJ2-5; 9 bases match TRBD1. The CDR3 extends over 17 amino acids. CDR1 and CDR2 from the germline V gene are SGHDT and YYEEEE. J lost 5 bases, V lost 3 bases, and 14 bases had no gene match. The CDR3 sequence: CASSSIWGQGFSETQYF. In DNA, the CDR3 is TGTGCCAGCAGCTCGATCTGGGGACAGGGCTTTTCGGAGACCCAGTACTTC.

This clone has just one count. The chain uses TRBV9 and TRBJ2-2, with 8 positions matching TRBD1. V shed 0 bases, J shed 5 bases, and the junction held 9 bases outside the gene matches. CDR3 length: 17 residues. Germline CDR1 SGDLS, CDR2 YYNGEE. The CDR3 is CASSVGWQGAETGELFF. The CDR3 DNA sequence: TGTGCCAGCAGCGTAGGGTGGCAGGGGGCAGAGACCGGGGAGCTGTTTTTT.

The chain joins TRBV2 to TRBJ2-1, with 8 bases matching TRBD2. The CDR3 runs to 15 residues. Looked up from germline, CDR1 is SNHLY and CDR2 is FYNNEI. Unmatched junction bases numbered 14, after V lost 6 bases and J lost 10 bases. This CDR3 reads CASRISGLEAAEQFF. CDR3 DNA sequence: TGTGCCAGCAGGATCTCGGGACTAGAGGCCGCGGAGCAGTTCTTC.

The J gene is TRBJ2-3, the V gene TRBV19; D might be TRBD1 (6 bases). This CDR3 comprises 17 residues. Trimming shortened V by 1 base and J by 4 bases, and 18 bases separated the two germline ends. CDR1 LNHDA and CDR2 SQIVND come from the germline V gene (reference sequence). Written as DNA, the CDR3 is TGTGCCAGTAGTATAGCCTTTGGACAGCGGCCCTCAGATACGCAGTATTTT. It encodes CASSIAFGQRPSDTQYF.

Only a few counts were recorded for this clone. The genes are TRBV5-4 and TRBJ1-1, with a weak D call TRBD1 (6 bases). CDR1 is SGHNT and CDR2 is YYREEE in the germline V gene (reference sequence). The CDR3 spans 14 residues. Trimming pared 2 bases from V and 4 bases from J, leaving 12 bases between. The CDR3 region is CASSLRVRGTEAFF. The CDR3 DNA is TGTGCCAGCAGCTTACGGGTCAGGGGCACTGAAGCTTTCTTT.

V and J are TRBV28 and TRBJ2-7, with 10 positions matching TRBD2. V lost 5 bases and J lost 7; bases outside the gene matches: 14. The CDR3 covers 16 residues. Germline assignment: CDR1 MDHEN and CDR2 SYDVKM. The CDR3 protein is CASSRGGASGSREQYF. The CDR3 region has the DNA TGTGCCAGCAGTCGAGGAGGCGCTAGCGGGAGTCGGGAGCAGTACTTC.

This clone has a handful of counts. The chain carries TRBV12-3 or TRBV12-4 and TRBJ1-2; D is uncertain. This CDR3 spans 13 amino acids. Between the trimmed V and J ends, which lost 5 bases and 6 bases, there was a span of 13 bases. Here the CDR3 DNA reads TGTGCCAGCAGTCGGGTCTACAACCATGGCTACACCTTC. Amino acid sequence: CASSRVYNHGYTF.

The chain recombines TRBV28 with TRBJ1-2, with unresolved D. This CDR3 has 13 amino acids. Trimming stripped 5 bases from V and 0 bases from J, with 7 bases between. The germline V gene encodes CDR1 MDHEN and CDR2 SYDVKM. The CDR3 loop is CASSQHSNYGYTF. DNA of the CDR3: TGTGCCAGCAGTCAACATTCTAACTATGGCTACACCTTC.

The CDR3 loop is CASSLLLAVLPRETQYF. DNA for the CDR3: TGTGCCAGCAGCTTATTACTAGCGGTCCTTCCCAGGGAGACCCAGTACTTC. The V gene is TRBV7-9, the J gene TRBJ2-5; 8 positions match TRBD2. Trimming cost V 2 bases and J 5 bases; bases outside gene matches: 13. Germline CDR1 is SEHNR and CDR2 is FQNEAQ (reference sequence). CDR3 size: 17 residues. Full variable domain (missing parts from reference TRBV7-9 and TRBJ2-5): DTGVSQNPRHKITKRGQNVTFRCDPISEHNRLYWYRQTLGQGPEFLTYFQNEAQLEKSRLLSDRFSAERPKGSFSTLEIQRTEQGDSAMYLCASSLLLAVLPRETQYFGPGTRLLVL.

This chain links TRBV19 with TRBJ1-5; TRBD1 agrees at 8 bases. V shed 8 bases, J shed 7 bases, and the junction held 16 bases outside the gene matches. The CDR3 extends over 16 amino acids. Germline assignment: CDR1 LNHDA and CDR2 SQIVND (reference sequence). CDR3 DNA sequence: TGTGCCAGTGGGAACCGCCGGACAGGGTTGCAGCAGCCCCAGCATTTT. This gives the protein CASGNRRTGLQQPQHF.

J is TRBJ1-5 and V is TRBV4-1; weak D call: TRBD1 (6 bases). The V and J ends lost 6 bases and 2 bases respectively, with 17 bases between them. Germline V gives CDR1 MGHRA, CDR2 YSYEKL. The CDR3 extends over 16 amino acids. CDR3 coding DNA: TGCGCCAGCAGTTACAGGGAAGGGTCTGGCAATCAGCCCCAGCATTTT. It encodes CASSYREGSGNQPQHF.

The sample holds a few counts of this clone. The V gene is TRBV6-5, the J gene TRBJ1-1; D is uncertain. With 2 bases removed from V and 4 bases from J, the gap between germline ends came to 11 bases. CDR1 MNHEY and CDR2 SVGAGI come from the germline V gene. The length of the CDR3 is 14 residues. The DNA of the CDR3 is TGTGCCAGCAGTTACACCAGTAAGTCCACTGAAGCTTTCTTT. The encoded protein is CASSYTSKSTEAFF.

The chain has TRBV19 and TRBJ2-3; 8 bases are a match to TRBD2. Per the germline V gene, CDR1 is LNHDA and CDR2 is SQIVND (reference sequence). The CDR3 is 17 residues long. The junction had 8 bases not matched to a gene; V was cut back by 3 bases and J by 0 bases. The CDR3 protein is CASSIGRGALSTDTQYF. The CDR3 region has the DNA TGTGCCAGTAGTATTGGGCGGGGGGCCCTTAGCACAGATACGCAGTATTTT.

The chain uses TRBV9 and TRBJ1-1; tentatively, D is TRBD1 (6 bases). V gave up 1 base and J gave up 4 bases, with 8 bases separating them. Germline CDR1 SGDLS, CDR2 YYNGEE. The CDR3 runs 13 residues. CDR3 sequence: CASSVQGSTEAFF. CDR3 sequence (DNA): TGTGCCAGCAGCGTACAGGGGAGCACTGAAGCTTTCTTT.

The chain joins TRBV7-6 to TRBJ1-4, with 8 bases aligning to TRBD1. V was clipped by 4 bases and J by 6 bases; unmatched bases: 7. Germline CDR1 SGHVS, CDR2 FNYEAQ. The CDR3 runs to 15 residues. DNA for the CDR3: TGTGCCAGCAGCTCCGGACAGGGTAGCCATGAAAAACTGTTTTTT. It encodes CASSSGQGSHEKLFF.

This CDR3 is CASSLRAGGETQYF. DNA for the CDR3: TGTGCCAGCAGTTTGCGGGCGGGAGGTGAGACCCAGTACTTC. V is TRBV28 and J is TRBJ2-5; TRBD2 matches 8 bases. Germline trimming cut 3 bases from V and 5 bases from J; bases unmatched to any gene: 5. This CDR3 has 14 amino acids. CDR1 and CDR2 (germline): MDHEN, SYDVKM.